What follows are 10 T cell receptor beta chains derived from one specimen sequenced in a study of regulatory T cells in long-lasting Graves disease. With iRepertoire HTBI primers and Arm-PCR of CDR3 regions, TCR beta libraries were built. MiXCR, applied by TCRdb to the multiplex PCR reads, yields one record per CDR3 protein. The sample lists approximately 540,000 distinct CDR3 sequences; around 13% were seen once. Time point denoted: newly diagnosed GD, antithyroid drugs for less than 3 months. Extracted RNA from PBMCs served as the source of the TCR library. This sample was shared with a second study, whose subject was T cells in Graves' hyperthyroidism and ophthalmopathy.

Sequencing was performed on peripheral blood mononuclear cells (PBMCs), taken at new diagnosis, from a patient treated with antithyroid drugs. These receptor sequences come from a woman younger than 45 with Graves disease.

The rearrangement joins TRBV5-1 to TRBJ2-7, with no clear D. V shed 0 bases and J shed 0 bases, with 10 bases lying between them. This CDR3 has 15 residues. Germline V lookup: CDR1 SGHRS, CDR2 YFSETQ. CDR3 sequence: CASSLDQLSSYEQYF. CDR3 coding DNA: TGCGCCAGCAGCTTGGACCAATTGAGCTCCTACGAGCAGTACTTC. Looking up the rest from reference TRBV5-1 and TRBJ2-7 gives the full variable domain: KAGVTQTPRYLIKTRGQQVTLSCSPISGHRSVSWYQQTPGQGLQFLFEYFSETQRNKGNFPGRFSGRQFSNSRSEMNVSTLELGDSALYLCASSLDQLSSYEQYFGPGTRLTVT.

This clonotype has at least ten counts. J is TRBJ1-5 and V is TRBV2; no clear D. Per germline, CDR1 SNHLY and CDR2 FYNNEI. The CDR3 has 14 amino acids. The ends were cut back, 1 base at V and 7 bases at J, with 11 bases in the middle. The chain's CDR3 is CASSEVGVRQPQHF. Here the CDR3 DNA reads TGTGCCAGCAGTGAAGTCGGGGTAAGACAGCCCCAGCATTTT.

The chain couples TRBV10-2 to TRBJ2-3, with 8 bases matching TRBD1. Germline V gene data show CDR1 as WSHSY and CDR2 as SAAADI. V lost 6 bases and J lost 3; bases outside the gene matches: 5. The CDR3 totals 14 residues. In nucleotides, the CDR3 is TGCGCCAGCAGCAGGGGGCTTAGGACAGATACGCAGTATTTT. Its translation is CASSRGLRTDTQYF.

In this sample, this clonotype turned up many times. V and J are TRBV6-2 or TRBV6-3 and TRBJ2-2; the D gene could be TRBD1 or TRBD2 (6 bases each). The CDR3 has 19 amino acids. Per germline, CDR1 MNHEY and CDR2 SVGEGT. Trimming left V 0 bases short and J 0 bases short, with 17 bases between. The CDR3 here is CASSYSTGALFTNTGELFF. CDR3 DNA: TGTGCCAGCAGTTACTCGACGGGGGCCCTTTTTACGAACACCGGGGAGCTGTTTTTT.

The J gene is TRBJ2-5, the V gene TRBV6-5, with D unresolved. V lost 0 bases and J lost 6, with 5 bases in between. The CDR3 spans 12 residues. The V gene's germline CDR1 is MNHEY and CDR2 SVGAGI. CDR3 coding DNA: TGTGCCAGCAGTTACTCCGGACAGACCCAGTACTTC. Translating gives CASSYSGQTQYF.

Ten or more counts support this clonotype. This rearrangement joins TRBV5-4 to TRBJ2-1, with 7 positions matching TRBD2. Germline CDR1 is SGHNT and CDR2 is YYREEE (reference sequence). The CDR3 loop spans 15 amino acids. Trimming at V came to 4 bases and at J to 10 bases, leaving 14 bases not matched to a gene. CDR3 DNA sequence: TGTGCCAGCAGCCCGGAGGCGGGAGAGGTAGGGGAGCAGTTCTTC. Protein product: CASSPEAGEVGEQFF.

This clonotype occurred many times. The chain is built from TRBV20-1 and TRBJ2-3; D remains unclear. CDR3 length equals 14 residues. V was shortened by 1 base and J by 1 base, with 9 bases between the two germline ends. Germline V gene sequence: CDR1 DFQATT, CDR2 SNEGSKA (reference sequence). The CDR3 protein is CSARGAPGTDTQYF. CDR3 DNA sequence: TGCAGTGCTAGAGGGGCCCCCGGCACAGATACGCAGTATTTT.

This chain connects TRBV7-9 to TRBJ2-1; TRBD2 matches at 13 bases. The junction had 10 bases not matched to a gene; V was cut back by 5 bases and J by 9 bases. Germline CDR1 reads SEHNR; CDR2 reads FQNEAQ (reference sequence). The CDR3 spans 16 residues. The CDR3 nucleotides are TGTGCCAGCAGCCCCTCTGGACTAGCGGGAGTAGTTGAGCAGTTCTTC. This gives the protein CASSPSGLAGVVEQFF.

For this clonotype: A far larger clone is one nucleotide away, so this likely arose from a read error. The rearrangement uses TRBV11-2 and TRBJ1-4, with 7 bases that match TRBD1. V lost 5 bases to trimming and J lost 10 bases; unmatched junction nucleotides: 16. Germline V gene lookup returns CDR1 SGHAT and CDR2 FQNNGV. The CDR3 totals 16 residues. CDR3 nucleotide sequence: TGTGCCAGCAGCCTGGGGACAGTGGGATCATATAGAAAACTGTTTTTT. Amino acid sequence: CASSLGTVGSYRKLFF.

About this clonotype itself: A single base is all that separates this from a far larger clone, so a read error is likely. The rearrangement uses TRBV6-1 and TRBJ2-5; D gene uncertain. This CDR3 spans 13 amino acids. Germline CDR1 is MNHNS and CDR2 is SASEGT. Trimming took 1 base from V and 11 from J, leaving 14 bases between them. The CDR3 nucleotides are TGTGCCAGCAGTGAAGTTGGGTACAATGAGCAGTACTTC. Translated, it gives CASSEVGYNEQYF.